Listed below are T cell receptor beta chains from one sample, sequenced in a study of blood T cell repertoires in COVID-19. Sequencing was performed with immunoSEQ multiplex PCR; in TCRdb, only in-frame clones are kept and a portion is missing. The repertoire consists of around 140,000 clones, with roughly 84% occurring once and the leading ten covering 1.4% to 1.5%. Sequenced input: peripheral blood. These receptor sequences come from a man aged 60 to 75 with acute or convalescent COVID-19. CDR3s include the opening cysteine and the closing phenylalanine or tryptophan. The D gene is left open where the match is weak. Not all rows give a size; the values are once, few, many and, for expanded clones, a class.

d_call j_call v_call clone_size cdr3_nt cdr3_aa
NA TRBJ1-3 TRBV10-3 NA TGTGCCATCAGTGATTACGCAGGGTTCTCTGGAAACACCATATATTTT CAISDYAGFSGNTIYF
TRBD1 TRBJ1-2 TRBV6-5 few TGTGCCAGCAGTTACATCAGGACAGGGGGGAACTATGGCTACACCTTC CASSYIRTGGNYGYTF
NA TRBJ1-3 TRBV30 NA TGTGCCTGGACTTCTGGAAACACCATATATTTT CAWTSGNTIYF
TRBD2 TRBJ2-7 TRBV5-1 few TGCGCCAGCAGCTTGACTAGCGGACCCTACGAGCAGTACTTC CASSLTSGPYEQYF
NA TRBJ2-1 TRBV28 NA TGTGCCAGCAGCTATGCCGGGACTGGGGAGCAGTTCTTC CASSYAGTGEQFF
TRBD1 TRBJ1-1 TRBV5-4 NA TGTGCCAGCAGTGGGACAGGGGCCCTTAACACTGAAGCTTTCTTT CASSGTGALNTEAFF
NA TRBJ1-1 TRBV27 once TGTGCCAGCAGTTTAACTACACCGACAGGTGGGAACACTGAAGCTTTCTTT CASSLTTPTGGNTEAFF
TRBD1 TRBJ1-2 TRBV6-6 once TGTGCCAGCAGCAGGGGGCCGAACTATGGCTACACCTTC CASSRGPNYGYTF
NA TRBJ2-1 TRBV30 NA TGTGCCAGAGCCGGGAGCTCCTACAATGAGCAGTTCTTC CARAGSSYNEQFF
TRBD1 TRBJ2-6 TRBV2 NA TGTGCCAGCAGTCGGGACAGGACCGGGGCCAACGTCCTGACTTTC CASSRDRTGANVLTF
TRBD1 TRBJ1-2 TRBV24-1 NA TGTGCCACCAGTGATGGGACAGGGGGCCGTTATGGCTACACCTTC CATSDGTGGRYGYTF
TRBD1 TRBJ1-4 TRBV11-2 few TGTGCCAGCAGCCTAACAGGGGCAACTAATGAAAAACTGTTTTTT CASSLTGATNEKLFF
NA TRBJ1-2 TRBV29-1 NA TGCAGCGTTGAAGATTCCGGGAACTATGGCTACACCTTC CSVEDSGNYGYTF
NA TRBJ1-3 TRBV7-6 NA TGTGCCAGCAGCTTTTACAGGGATTCTTCTGGAAACACCATATATTTT CASSFYRDSSGNTIYF
NA TRBJ1-2 TRBV14 NA TGTGCCAGCAGCCGCGTACAGGGTTCTGGCGGCTACACCTTC CASSRVQGSGGYTF
NA TRBJ1-5 TRBV30 NA TGTGCCTGGAGGCAAGGACAGTACCAGCCCCAGCATTTT CAWRQGQYQPQHF
TRBD2 TRBJ2-7 TRBV7-2 NA TGTGCCAGCAGCGTTACTAGCGGTGGGGGCCTCGAGCAGTACTTC CASSVTSGGGLEQYF
NA TRBJ1-4 TRBV18 NA TGTGCCAGCTCACCACAAAAGGGAGCTAATGAAAAACTGTTTTTT CASSPQKGANEKLFF
NA TRBJ1-6 TRBV4-1 NA TGCGCCAGCAGCCAAGATTTTGCAGTCTATAATTCACCCCTCCACTTT CASSQDFAVYNSPLHF
NA TRBJ2-7 TRBV9 NA TGTGCCGCCCCGGGGCGGGGAAACGAGCAGTACTTC CAAPGRGNEQYF
NA TRBJ2-7 TRBV10-1 NA TGCGCCAGCAGTCTTGCTAGTAGGAGCGAGCAGTACTTC CASSLASRSEQYF
TRBD1 TRBJ1-6 TRBV9 many TGTGCCAGCAGCGAACGACAGGGAAATTCACCCCTCCACTTT CASSERQGNSPLHF
TRBD2 TRBJ2-3 TRBV20-1 NA TGCAGTGCTAGTGGCGGGACTAGCAAGACAGATACGCAGTATTTT CSASGGTSKTDTQYF
NA TRBJ1-2 TRBV7-3 NA TGTGCCAGCAGCCAAATGGGCAGGTCTGGGGGCTACACCTTC CASSQMGRSGGYTF
NA TRBJ2-2 TRBV11-2 few TGTGCCAGCAGCTTTGACCCAGGGCGTCGCACCGGGGAGCTGTTTTTT CASSFDPGRRTGELFF
NA TRBJ2-7 TRBV21-1 once TGTGCCAGCAGCAGACAGGACAAGTCGTACGAGCAGTACTTC CASSRQDKSYEQYF
NA TRBJ1-5 TRBV6-5 NA TGTGCCAGCACCTCCCGGGAGGGGTTCAGTCAGCCCCAGCATTTT CASTSREGFSQPQHF
TRBD2 TRBJ2-7 TRBV5-1 NA TGCGCCAGCAGCCTGGGACTAGCGGATATCTACGAGCAGTACTTC CASSLGLADIYEQYF
NA TRBJ1-4 TRBV19 NA TGTGCCAGTAGTACCGGTGAAAAACTGTTTTTT CASSTGEKLFF
NA TRBJ1-2 TRBV6-5 NA TGTGCCAGCAGACGGGAGGACGGCTCCTATGGCTACACCTTC CASRREDGSYGYTF
NA TRBJ2-5 TRBV24-1 NA TGTGCCACCAGTGATTTTTCGGACAGTGGGGAGACCCAGTACTTC CATSDFSDSGETQYF
TRBD1 TRBJ1-1 TRBV5-1 NA TGCGCCAGCAGCTTAGGGACAGAGAGAGAAGCTTTCTTT CASSLGTEREAFF
NA TRBJ1-2 TRBV12-5 NA TGTGCTAGTGGTTCCGTCTCCGTATATGGCTACACCTTC CASGSVSVYGYTF
NA TRBJ1-2 TRBV21-1 NA TGTGCCAGCAGCCCCCAAAGGGGGGGCTACACCTTC CASSPQRGGYTF
TRBD2 TRBJ2-2 TRBV28 NA TGTGCCAGCAGTATCTGGACTAGCGGGAACACCGGGGAGCTGTTTTTT CASSIWTSGNTGELFF
TRBD2 TRBJ2-5 TRBV5-1 NA TGCGCCAGCACTGGACTAGCGGGACCCGAGGGGACCCAGTACTTC CASTGLAGPEGTQYF
NA TRBJ1-2 TRBV21-1 NA TGTGCCAGCAGCAATGGCTGCGGGACGGACGGTGATTCCCGGGGCTACACCTTC CASSNGCGTDGDSRGYTF
NA TRBJ1-3 TRBV6-5 NA TGTGCCAGCAGCCTTTCTCTGGGAAACACCATATATTTT CASSLSLGNTIYF
TRBD1 TRBJ2-1 TRBV10-3 NA TGTGCCACTCAGGGGGCGCGGGGCAATGAGCAGTTCTTC CATQGARGNEQFF
TRBD1 TRBJ1-2 TRBV5-1 NA TGCGCCAGCAGCTTTCTCACAGGGGGCGCTGGCTATGGCTACACCTTC CASSFLTGGAGYGYTF
TRBD1 TRBJ1-5 TRBV5-8 NA TGTGCCAGCAGCCACGGGACAGGGACTACAAGCAATCAGCCCCAGCATTTT CASSHGTGTTSNQPQHF
TRBD2 TRBJ2-7 TRBV6-6 NA TGTGCCAGCAGTCCCGTCAAGGGACTAGCGGGAGTAGGAGGGCTCGAGCAGTACTTC CASSPVKGLAGVGGLEQYF
NA TRBJ2-3 TRBV27 NA TGTGCCAGCAGATCGACAGCCCGCACAGATACGCAGTATTTT CASRSTARTDTQYF
NA TRBJ1-3 TRBV2 NA TGTGCCAGCAGTGAGACTTGGACACAGCGAAACACCATATATTTT CASSETWTQRNTIYF